This T cell receptor beta chain was captured in a study of T cell changes during pregnancy in multiple sclerosis. The CDR3 covers 15 residues. Germline-derived CDR1 and CDR2 are LGHNA and YNFKEQ. TCRdb's table, derived via immunoSEQ multiplex PCR, lists solely in-frame clones and lacks some. Of tens of thousands of clones listed, about nine tenths are singletons. A remark on this clone: Germline and junction disagree at one end, which may indicate a read error.

This specimen consisted of peripheral blood, obtained in the third trimester of pregnancy. The chain carries TRBV4-2 and TRBJ1-1, with D hard to call. The TCR sequence derives from a female donor with multiple sclerosis, enrolled in a pregnancy study. CDR3: CASSQPLSGNAEAFF. CDR3 coding DNA: TGTGCCAGCAGCCAACCCCTCTCCGGGAACGCTGAAGCTTTCTTT.